This is a list of T cell receptor beta chains from one sample in a study of shared clonotypes between healthy human individuals. TCRdb keeps only in-frame clones here, not all; method: immunoSEQ multiplex PCR. The table shows 2 million to 3 million clones, with over 85% occurring only once. The sample taken for sequencing was naive CD4+ T cells from PBMCs. The receptors were sampled from a man between 18 and 35 years old in good health. Some clones in this sample may be carry-over from other donors' samples. Each CDR3 is given with its conserved first and last residue.

TRBV11-2	CASSHIGAFF
TRBV28	CASSLTGQLNYGYTF
TRBV27	CASSSDEAKNIQYF
TRBV7-2	CASSSGGSLRTGELFF
TRBV9	CASSARGSPLYGYTF
TRBV2	CASSVGVPVPQHF
TRBV5-1	CASSWGQETQYF
TRBV5-6	CASSLGPNNEQFF
TRBV30	CAWSRGSRSLAKNIQYF
TRBV29-1	CSGGTGSETQYF
TRBV15	CATSRDRRGNTIYF
TRBV2	CASSFGGTYEQYF
TRBV7-3	CASSLLRGTGELFF
TRBV5-6	CASSKGQGGFF
TRBV13	CASSSSARLAGSFTDTQYF
TRBV28	CASAGRPDTQYF
TRBV5-1	CASSQATSGMSPDTQYF
TRBV28	CASSFQTPAQPQHF
TRBV28	CASSLDTRYGYTF
TRBV9	CASSVALGLAGDETQYF
TRBV5-1	CASSFEEQRNTGELFF
TRBV30	CAWNPSRLGDTQYF
TRBV4-2	CASSLGQGVTYEQYF
TRBV6-5	CASRDLGGEREKLFF
TRBV9	CASSAGGTGGILYGYTF
TRBV9	CASSVRDRQSGNTIYF
TRBV29-1	CSVAGTSGTDTQYF
TRBV30	CAWGAGDFIATNEKLFF
TRBV27	CASSFKQGFLNTEAFF
TRBV6-6	CASSQTGGDYGYTF
TRBV6-1	CASKPGRNTGELFF
TRBV28	CASTSQGRTYEQYF
TRBV5-1	CASSLGQTPNTIYF
TRBV18	CASSPGGGDGTDTQYF
TRBV28	CASRGPGNQPQHF
TRBV27	CASSLGLPGGYTF
TRBV5-1	CASSLDRGQGADYGYTF
TRBV27	CASNHHASGANVLTF
TRBV7-3	CASSFSGRAQDTQYF
TRBV28	CASTGDDYGYTF
TRBV9	CASSVDGANSYNEQFF
TRBV28	CASSFPGAPTYSNQPQHF
TRBV2	CASSEGWDSLEQYF
TRBV5-1	CASSLTSQNTEAFF
TRBV5-4	CASSGMGGDRDKNIQYF
TRBV30	CAWSVLGTPNSPLHF
TRBV2	CASILQGAGELFF
TRBV6-5	CASSYRQLSYNEQFF
TRBV7-2	CASSTQGMVTEAFF